The present entry profiles one TCR beta chain with its context. Produced via immunoSEQ multiplex PCR; TCRdb's table is partial and in-frame only. The table has 270,000 or so clones, under 90% seen once. The source of the sample is a study of blood T cell repertoires in COVID-19. The CDR3 is 15 residues long. CDR1 and CDR2 (germline): LNHDA, SQIVND (reference sequence). The V end lost 3 bases, the J end lost 0 bases, and 11 bases lay between the germline ends. The V gene is TRBV19, the J gene TRBJ1-1, with D hard to call. Material: peripheral blood. This clonotype originated in a human donor in a cohort sampled during active COVID-19. CDR3 sequence reads: CASSMITPMNTEAFF. In DNA form, the CDR3 reads TGTGCCAGTAGTATGATAACACCCATGAACACTGAAGCTTTCTTT. The full variable domain, with the rest looked up from reference TRBV19 and TRBJ1-1, is DGGITQSPKYLFRKEGQNVTLSCEQNLNHDAMYWYRQDPGQGLRLIYYSQIVNDFQKGDIAEGYSVSREKKESFPLTVTSAQKNPTAFYLCASSMITPMNTEAFFGQGTRLTVV.